This TCR beta chain stems from a study of multiple sclerosis patients with progressive multifocal leukoencephalopathy. Time point defined: before natalizumab initiation. Germline V gives CDR1 MNHNY, CDR2 SVGAGI (reference sequence). Trimming cost V 5 bases and J 7 bases, with 8 bases left between them. This CDR3 spans 11 amino acids. The assay was run at survey level. Profiling relied on immunoSEQ multiplex PCR, and the TCRdb table lists in-frame clones only, not all of them. The profile covers more than 30,000 clones, with about nine tenths appearing a single time and about 1.5% taken by the ten largest. Whole-study results and caveats: PML-onset expanded TRB clones were detectable before and during natalizumab therapy.

This clone is medium-sized in the sample. What it binds is not known. This rearrangement joins TRBV6-6 to TRBJ1-1; D is unresolved. The sample taken for sequencing was PBMCs. The source of this sequence is a human donor with multiple sclerosis. The CDR3 protein is CASSAGDEAFF. The DNA of the CDR3 is TGTGCCAGCAGTGCTGGTGATGAAGCTTTCTTT.